This TCR beta chain comes out of a study of T cells in localized non-small cell lung cancer. V gave up 3 bases and J gave up 8 bases, with 22 bases separating them. The CDR3 sequence is 16 residues long. Germline V gives CDR1 MNHNS, CDR2 SASEGT. As regards this clone: Its matching antigen is unknown.

Whole-study findings and limits: Peak T cell clonality was found in uninvolved adjacent lung, exceeding tumor. Increased T cell density in blood showed an association with longer overall survival. A median approximately 61 of the top 100 tumor clones appeared in adjacent lung. Sequencing was limited to one tumor region, leaving the possibility of heterogeneity open.

TCRdb keeps only in-frame clones here, not all; method: immunoSEQ multiplex PCR. The sample yields some 130,000 clones, roughly 90% seen once. Sequencing was performed on peripheral blood, taken before any cancer treatment. The V and J genes are TRBV6-1 and TRBJ1-2, with unresolved D. The receptor was derived from a female donor aged 60 or older with stage I lung adenocarcinoma. The CDR3 DNA reads TGTGCCAGCAGTGACACGTCAGGAGTCGGGGTTGGGGGCTACACCTTC. It specifies CASSDTSGVGVGGYTF.